This entry lists 30 T cell receptor beta chains sequenced from one sample in a study of cytomegalovirus exposure and HLA in healthy donors. The PCR contained 60 Vbeta and 13 Jbeta primers. Profiled with immunoSEQ multiplex PCR; TCRdb holds only in-frame clones, not every one. The table shows about 120,000 clones, with 65% to 80% occurring only once. The sequenced material came from PBMCs. The origin of the receptors is a human donor in good health.

The sample holds one count of this clone. The chain links TRBV6-6 to TRBJ1-1; 12 bases agree with TRBD1. The junction had 5 bases not matched to a gene; V was cut back by 0 bases and J by 6 bases. From germline, CDR1 is MNHNY and CDR2 SVGAGI (reference sequence). This CDR3 is built from 16 residues. CDR3 residues: CASSYSGQGALSEAFF. The CDR3 DNA reads as TGTGCCAGCAGTTACTCGGGACAGGGGGCTCTGTCTGAAGCTTTCTTT.

The rearrangement joins TRBV28 to TRBJ1-2, with D perhaps matching TRBD1 (6 bases). The CDR3 has 14 residues. CDR1 is MDHEN and CDR2 is SYDVKM in the germline V gene. V gave up 4 bases and J gave up 8 bases, with 17 bases separating them. As DNA, the CDR3 is TGTGCCAGCAGTTCCTTGGGGGGGGCGTCCGGCTACACCTTC. It codes for CASSSLGGASGYTF.

The chain has TRBV6-5 and TRBJ2-2, with D perhaps matching TRBD2 (5 bases). Germline V gives CDR1 MNHEY, CDR2 SVGAGI. The CDR3 loop spans 12 amino acids. V gave up 8 bases and J gave up 6 bases, with 10 bases separating them. Here the CDR3 DNA reads TGTGCCAGCCTCGGGGTTCCCGGGGAGCTGTTTTTT. Translation: CASLGVPGELFF.

This clone was found once. The V call is TRBV11-2, the J call TRBJ2-7; the match to TRBD1 covers 8 bases. This CDR3 contains 14 residues. Germline CDR1 is SGHAT and CDR2 is FQNNGV. Unmatched junction bases numbered 4, after V lost 1 base and J lost 5 bases. CDR3 DNA: TGTGCCAGCAGCTTAGGCAGGGGGCTGGACGAGCAGTACTTC. Translating it yields CASSLGRGLDEQYF.

This clone was counted only a few times. The V gene is TRBV30, the J gene TRBJ1-1, with a weak D call TRBD1 (6 bases). Between the trimmed V and J ends, which lost 0 bases and 1 base, there was a span of 9 bases. CDR1 and CDR2 (germline): GTSNPN, SVGIG (reference sequence). The CDR3 covers 14 residues. Here the CDR3 reads CAWSVPDRNTEAFF. The CDR3 DNA reads as TGTGCCTGGAGTGTACCGGACAGGAACACTGAAGCTTTCTTT.

This chain links TRBV7-3 with TRBJ2-7; 9 bases agree with TRBD2. The germline V gene encodes CDR1 SGHTA and CDR2 FQGTGA. The V segment lost 5 bases and the J segment 2 bases; nucleotides outside the gene matches: 7. The CDR3 contains 15 residues. In DNA form, the CDR3 reads TGTGCCAGCAGCGAGGCGGGGGGGGTCCCCTACGAGCAGTACTTC. It is translated as CASSEAGGVPYEQYF.

CDR3 sequence reads: CASSYSGQGYTGELFF. CDR3 nucleotide sequence: TGTGCCAGCAGTTACTCGGGACAGGGCTATACCGGGGAGCTGTTTTTT. The V gene is TRBV6-5, the J gene TRBJ2-2; TRBD1 matches 9 bases. The CDR3 sequence is 16 residues long. V was clipped by 0 bases and J by 5 bases; unmatched bases: 4. CDR1 MNHEY and CDR2 SVGAGI come from the germline V gene.

V is TRBV28 and J is TRBJ1-2; no clear D. This CDR3 comprises 14 residues. CDR1 is MDHEN and CDR2 is SYDVKM in the germline V gene. The V and J ends lost 3 bases and 1 base respectively, with 9 bases between them. The DNA of the CDR3 is TGTGCCAGCAGTTTGAGCGCAGTTAACTATGGCTACACCTTC. Translating it yields CASSLSAVNYGYTF.

V usage is TRBV6-5 and J usage is TRBJ2-7; 8 bases map to TRBD1. V was pared by 7 bases and J by 0 bases, with 8 bases of the junction left unmatched. Germline V gives CDR1 MNHEY, CDR2 SVGAGI. The CDR3 is 15 amino acids. As DNA, the CDR3 is TGTGCCAGCACCCCAGCAGGGGGCACCTCCTACGAGCAGTACTTC. Its protein product is CASTPAGGTSYEQYF.

The chain links TRBV2 to TRBJ2-1, with D perhaps TRBD2 (6 bases). Per the germline V gene, CDR1 is SNHLY and CDR2 is FYNNEI. The CDR3 has 15 amino acids. V shed 4 bases and J shed 1 base, with 11 bases lying between them. The CDR3 is CASSGLALSYNEQFF. The DNA of the CDR3 is TGTGCCAGCAGTGGCCTAGCGCTTTCCTACAATGAGCAGTTCTTC.

This rearrangement joins TRBV6-4 to TRBJ1-1, with 7 bases aligning to TRBD1. Trimming removed 6 bases from V and 4 bases from J; junction bases left unmatched: 14. This CDR3 is 16 amino acids long. Per the germline V gene, CDR1 is MRHNA and CDR2 is SNTAGT. CDR3 coding DNA: TGTGCCAGCAGCGATTCCCCTGGGGCAGGGGGCACTGAAGCTTTCTTT. Translating it yields CASSDSPGAGGTEAFF.

This clone was counted a single time. V gene TRBV19 combines with J gene TRBJ1-2; 9 positions match TRBD1. The CDR3 length is 15 residues. Trimming cost V 0 bases and J 6 bases; bases outside gene matches: 5. Germline V gene sequence: CDR1 LNHDA, CDR2 SQIVND (reference sequence). The chain's CDR3 is CASSIDHGDRDGYTF. CDR3 sequence (DNA): TGTGCCAGTAGTATAGATCATGGGGACAGGGATGGCTACACCTTC.

V usage is TRBV6-5 and J usage is TRBJ2-3; 9 bases agree with TRBD1. The length of the CDR3 is 15 residues. Germline lookup yields CDR1 MNHEY and CDR2 SVGAGI. Losses at the gene ends were 8 bases for V and 4 bases for J; bases not matched to a gene: 10. The CDR3 loop reads CASSLGTGRADTQYF. The CDR3 region has the DNA TGTGCCAGCTCCCTCGGGACAGGGCGGGCAGATACGCAGTATTTT.

V gene TRBV5-6 combines with J gene TRBJ1-1, with 8 positions matching TRBD1. Germline values: CDR1 SGHDT, CDR2 YYEEEE. The CDR3 loop spans 15 amino acids. Losses at the gene ends were 4 bases for V and 4 bases for J; bases not matched to a gene: 9. The CDR3 DNA sequence: TGTGCCAGCAGCGCTGATGCAGGGGGCCGCACTGAAGCTTTCTTT. Its translation is CASSADAGGRTEAFF.

The rearrangement links TRBV2 to TRBJ2-7; 7 bases fit TRBD2. V lost 8 bases to trimming and J lost 4 bases; unmatched junction nucleotides: 5. The CDR3 contains 12 residues. Germline V lookup: CDR1 SNHLY, CDR2 FYNNEI. CDR3 sequence reads: CASGGVTYEQYF. DNA for the CDR3: TGTGCCAGCGGGGGGGTTACGTACGAGCAGTACTTC.

The chain recombines TRBV20-1 with TRBJ2-1; 9 bases are a match to TRBD2. CDR3 size: 11 residues. Germline V gives CDR1 DFQATT, CDR2 SNEGSKA (reference sequence). V shed 5 bases, J shed 10 bases, and the junction held 3 bases outside the gene matches. The DNA for the CDR3 is TGCAGTGCTCCGCGGGGGGGCGAGCAGTTCTTC. It specifies CSAPRGGEQFF.

This chain joins TRBV6-5 and TRBJ1-5, with 7 bases identical to TRBD1. CDR1 and CDR2 (germline): MNHEY, SVGAGI. The CDR3 runs 13 residues. Trimming at V came to 5 bases and at J to 4 bases, leaving 2 bases not matched to a gene. CDR3 loop: CASSTGVNQPQHF. The CDR3 DNA reads TGTGCCAGCAGTACAGGGGTAAATCAGCCCCAGCATTTT.

V is TRBV7-4 and J is TRBJ1-3; D call uncertain. The V gene lost 1 base and the J gene lost 0 bases, with 7 bases spanning the gap. CDR1 is SGHVT, CDR2 SQSDAQ, per germline. This CDR3 has 15 residues. As DNA, the CDR3 is TGTGCCAGCAGCTTAGAAGAGGGCTCTGGAAACACCATATATTTT. This encodes CASSLEEGSGNTIYF.

The rearrangement joins TRBV6-1 to TRBJ2-7; no definite D call. Trimming took 2 bases from V and 2 from J, leaving 13 bases between them. The CDR3 is 15 residues long. Germline lookup yields CDR1 MNHNS and CDR2 SASEGT. The CDR3: CASSEWWAVTYEQYF. The DNA of the CDR3 is TGTGCCAGCAGTGAATGGTGGGCCGTGACCTACGAGCAGTACTTC.

V and J are TRBV14 and TRBJ2-2; 8 bases are a match to TRBD2. J was trimmed by 4 bases and V by 1 base; bases with no gene match: 5. The CDR3 totals 16 residues. Per germline, CDR1 SGHDN and CDR2 FVKESK. The CDR3 region is CASSQVRSGSTGELFF. DNA of the CDR3: TGTGCCAGCAGCCAAGTGCGGAGCGGGAGCACCGGGGAGCTGTTTTTT.

This clone was observed a few times. The chain is built from TRBV15 and TRBJ1-5; no reliable D call. The ends were cut back, 0 bases at V and 7 bases at J, with 13 bases in the middle. The CDR3 has 15 residues. Germline V CDR1 and CDR2: LNHNV, YYDKDF (reference sequence). The CDR3 DNA reads TGTGCCACCAGCAGAGATAGTGGTCACCGGCAGCCCCAGCATTTT. Its protein is CATSRDSGHRQPQHF.

The genes are TRBV4-1 and TRBJ2-7; the D is unclear. The CDR3 has 15 residues. The germline V gene encodes CDR1 MGHRA and CDR2 YSYEKL. The ends were cut back, 1 base at V and 1 base at J, with 11 bases in the middle. CDR3 loop: CASSQGSTVSYEQYF. CDR3 in DNA: TGCGCCAGCAGCCAAGGTTCGACTGTTTCCTACGAGCAGTACTTC.

The rearrangement uses TRBV25-1 and TRBJ2-7, with TRBD1 as a possible D gene (6 bases). Germline lookup yields CDR1 MGHDK and CDR2 SYGVNS. The V end lost 8 bases, the J end lost 1 base, and 15 bases lay between the germline ends. The CDR3 runs 14 residues. The CDR3 DNA reads as TGTGCCAGCGGGGCGACAGGTGGGTCCTACGAGCAGTACTTC. Its translation is CASGATGGSYEQYF.

This clone was observed a handful of times. The rearrangement joins TRBV25-1 to TRBJ1-4, with D possibly TRBD1 on 6 matching bases. The CDR3 totals 16 residues. Germline CDR1 and CDR2: MGHDK and SYGVNS. Trimming stripped 5 bases from V and 0 bases from J, with 13 bases between. CDR3 region: CASSPGQRATNEKLFF. DNA of the CDR3: TGTGCCAGCAGTCCCGGACAGCGAGCAACTAATGAAAAACTGTTTTTT.

This chain connects TRBV6-5 to TRBJ1-1, with a tentative D call TRBD1 (6 bases). Germline CDR1 and CDR2: MNHEY and SVGAGI. V dropped 8 bases and J dropped 1 base, with 11 bases sitting between them. The CDR3 sequence is 13 residues long. CDR3 DNA: TGTGCCAGCGGCTCAGGGGCGAACACTGAAGCTTTCTTT. As protein: CASGSGANTEAFF.

V usage is TRBV11-2 and J usage is TRBJ2-7; 7 nucleotides match TRBD1. CDR1 SGHAT and CDR2 FQNNGV come from the germline V gene. After removal of 3 bases from V and 6 bases from J, the junction contained 5 bases not matched to a gene. The CDR3 totals 13 residues. The CDR3 sequence: CASSFLRGLEQYF. In DNA, the CDR3 is TGTGCCAGCAGCTTTCTGAGGGGGCTCGAGCAGTACTTC.

The chain has TRBV28 and TRBJ2-7, with a possible D match to TRBD1 (5 bases). Germline CDR1 and CDR2: MDHEN and SYDVKM. The CDR3 is 14 amino acids. Trimming took off 2 bases at V and 2 bases at J, with 10 bases between the two ends. The CDR3, as DNA: TGTGCCAGCAGTTTACCCCAGGGCCCCTACGAGCAGTACTTC. Translation gives CASSLPQGPYEQYF.

The V and J genes are TRBV7-9 and TRBJ1-1, with 8 bases that match TRBD1. CDR1 is SEHNR, CDR2 FQNEAQ, per germline (reference sequence). The V gene end was trimmed by 5 bases and the J gene end by 0 bases; junction bases not matched to a gene: 5. This CDR3 comprises 15 residues. DNA for the CDR3: TGTGCCAGCAGCCCGAGGGACAGGCTGAACACTGAAGCTTTCTTT. Translation: CASSPRDRLNTEAFF.

The table lists this clone with a count of one. The V call is TRBV28, the J call TRBJ2-3, with D perhaps matching TRBD2 (8 bases). V gave up 6 bases and J gave up 2 bases, with 18 bases separating them. The germline CDR1 and CDR2 sequences are MDHEN and SYDVKM. CDR3 length: 16 amino acids. CDR3 sequence: CASSPRGGTDTDTQYF. In nucleotides, the CDR3 is TGTGCCAGCAGCCCCCGGGGGGGGACAGACACAGATACGCAGTATTTT. The full variable domain, completed using reference TRBV28 and TRBJ2-3, is DVKVTQSSRYLVKRTGEKVFLECVQDMDHENMFWYRQDPGLGLRLIYFSYDVKMKEKGDIPEGYSVSREKKERFSLILESASTNQTSMYLCASSPRGGTDTDTQYFGPGTRLTVL.

The CDR3 protein is CASSLAGLRSSYNEQFF. The CDR3 DNA is TGTGCCAGCAGCTTAGCGGGTCTAAGGAGCTCCTACAATGAGCAGTTCTTC. This chain joins TRBV7-8 and TRBJ2-1; D unresolved. In germline, CDR1 is SGHVS, CDR2 FQNEAQ. The germline V and J ends were trimmed by 0 bases and 0 bases, with 12 bases remaining between them. CDR3 length: 17 amino acids.